This T cell receptor (beta chain) was found in a study of OX40 agonist ivuxolimab in advanced cancers. This clone occurred once. Repertoires were generated with immunoSEQ multiplex PCR, while TCRdb's copy carries only in-frame clones and drops some. This table holds approximately 28,000 clones, about 87% found once. The starting material was CD4+ or CD8+ T cells sorted from blood, obtained in a trial of the OX40 agonist ivuxolimab. This receptor was taken from an adult with an advanced solid tumor such as melanoma, head and neck, liver or kidney cancer.

CDR3 DNA sequence: TGTGCCTGGAGTGTAGGACAGTACACTGAAGCTTTCTTT. Its protein is CAWSVGQYTEAFF. This chain connects TRBV30 to TRBJ1-1; weak D call: TRBD1 (6 bases). V lost 0 bases, J lost 3 bases, and 8 bases lay in between. The CDR3 covers 13 residues. CDR1 GTSNPN and CDR2 SVGIG come from the germline V gene (reference sequence).